The sequence of this T cell receptor beta chain was determined in a study of T-cell reconstitution after alpha-beta-depleted transplantation in children. V was trimmed by 1 base and J by 7 bases, leaving 10 bases between them. Germline V CDR1 and CDR2: LGHDT, YNNKEL (reference sequence). This CDR3 comprises 13 residues. TCRbeta library construction was performed incorporating unique molecular identifiers. TCRdb redid the calling of the PCR reads with MiXCR, one entry per CDR3 protein. The data hold 350,000 to 400,000 distinct CDR3 sequences, with approximately 12% observed a single time. The receptor was derived from a human donor who donated a stem cell graft to a child with Fanconi anemia. Sequences were derived from PBMCs, sampled from the stem cell graft. This chain joins TRBV3-1 and TRBJ1-2, with a possible D match to TRBD1 (5 bases). Written as DNA, the CDR3 is TGTGCCAGCAGCCAAGGAACAGGATCTGGCTACACCTTC. It codes for CASSQGTGSGYTF.